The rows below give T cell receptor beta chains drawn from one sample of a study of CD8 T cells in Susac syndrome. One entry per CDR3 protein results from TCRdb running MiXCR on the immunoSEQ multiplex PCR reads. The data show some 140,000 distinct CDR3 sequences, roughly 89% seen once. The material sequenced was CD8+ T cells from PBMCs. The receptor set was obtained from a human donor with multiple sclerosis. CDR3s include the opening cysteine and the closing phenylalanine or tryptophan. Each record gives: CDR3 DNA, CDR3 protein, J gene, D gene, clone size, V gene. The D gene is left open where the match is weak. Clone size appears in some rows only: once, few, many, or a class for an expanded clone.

CDR3nt: TGCAGTGCTAGAGTTGAAGGGACAGGGGCCGACACTGAAGCTTTCTTT
CDR3aa: CSARVEGTGADTEAFF
j_gene: TRBJ1-1
d_gene: TRBD1
abundance: .
v_gene: TRBV20-1

CDR3nt: TGCGCCAGCAGCCTTACAGGACCCCTTGAAGCTTTCTTT
CDR3aa: CASSLTGPLEAFF
j_gene: TRBJ1-1
d_gene: .
abundance: .
v_gene: TRBV4-1

CDR3nt: TGTGCCAGCAGCGTAGCCACTAACTATGGCTACACCTTC
CDR3aa: CASSVATNYGYTF
j_gene: TRBJ1-2
d_gene: .
abundance: .
v_gene: TRBV9

CDR3nt: TGTGCCAGCAGCCAGGGAGGGGACAGGACCTACGAGCAGTACTTC
CDR3aa: CASSQGGDRTYEQYF
j_gene: TRBJ2-7
d_gene: .
abundance: .
v_gene: TRBV13

CDR3nt: TGTGCCTGGGATCCCGAGGGGGTCAGTAGTGGCTACACCTTC
CDR3aa: CAWDPEGVSSGYTF
j_gene: TRBJ1-2
d_gene: .
abundance: .
v_gene: TRBV30

CDR3nt: TGTGCCAGCAGCCCCGAGATGGTGTCTAGCGGGATTGAGGGTGAGCAGTTCTTC
CDR3aa: CASSPEMVSSGIEGEQFF
j_gene: TRBJ2-1
d_gene: TRBD2
abundance: .
v_gene: TRBV7-2

CDR3nt: TGTGCCAGCAGTTTAGAGGGACGGGGCAATCAGCCCCAGCATTTT
CDR3aa: CASSLEGRGNQPQHF
j_gene: TRBJ1-5
d_gene: .
abundance: .
v_gene: TRBV28

CDR3nt: TGTGCCAGCAGACCCGGGACTTTTAACTATGGCTACACCTTC
CDR3aa: CASRPGTFNYGYTF
j_gene: TRBJ1-2
d_gene: .
abundance: .
v_gene: TRBV12-3/TRBV12-4

CDR3nt: TGTGCCAGCAGTTTCGGGGGGACTAGCTACGAGCAGTACTTC
CDR3aa: CASSFGGTSYEQYF
j_gene: TRBJ2-7
d_gene: TRBD2
abundance: .
v_gene: TRBV27

CDR3nt: TGTGCCAGCAGCAACCTCAACGGAATTGATGAGCAGTTCTTC
CDR3aa: CASSNLNGIDEQFF
j_gene: TRBJ2-1
d_gene: .
abundance: .
v_gene: TRBV4-2

CDR3nt: TGCGCCAGCAGCCAGTCCGGGGATACGCAGTATTTT
CDR3aa: CASSQSGDTQYF
j_gene: TRBJ2-3
d_gene: .
abundance: few
v_gene: TRBV4-3

CDR3nt: TGTGCCAGCAGTTTATCTTTAGGACTGGAAGGCTACACCTTC
CDR3aa: CASSLSLGLEGYTF
j_gene: TRBJ1-2
d_gene: .
abundance: .
v_gene: TRBV27

CDR3nt: TGCAGCGTTCCAGCCGGGAGCTCCTACGAGCAGTACTTC
CDR3aa: CSVPAGSSYEQYF
j_gene: TRBJ2-7
d_gene: .
abundance: .
v_gene: TRBV29-1

CDR3nt: TGTGCCAGCAGCTGGACAGGGGCTGATGAAGCTTTCTTT
CDR3aa: CASSWTGADEAFF
j_gene: TRBJ1-1
d_gene: TRBD1
abundance: .
v_gene: TRBV7-9

CDR3nt: TGTGCTAGTGGCCGAGACTCCCTGGGGTACAATGAGCAGTTCTTC
CDR3aa: CASGRDSLGYNEQFF
j_gene: TRBJ2-1
d_gene: .
abundance: .
v_gene: TRBV12-5

CDR3nt: TGTGCCAGCAGTTACACTTCGGGACAGGGCCACGAGCAGTACTTC
CDR3aa: CASSYTSGQGHEQYF
j_gene: TRBJ2-7
d_gene: TRBD1
abundance: .
v_gene: TRBV6-2/TRBV6-3

CDR3nt: TGTGCCAGCAGCAGACTAGGGGGGACTGAAGCTTTCTTT
CDR3aa: CASSRLGGTEAFF
j_gene: TRBJ1-1
d_gene: .
abundance: .
v_gene: TRBV6-5

CDR3nt: TGTGCCAGCAGTTACCCTTCGATGGGGGGAGCAGATACGCAGTATTTT
CDR3aa: CASSYPSMGGADTQYF
j_gene: TRBJ2-3
d_gene: .
abundance: .
v_gene: TRBV6-5

CDR3nt: TGTGCCAGTAGTATAGACGCTAGTTTCCACAATGAGCAGTTCTTC
CDR3aa: CASSIDASFHNEQFF
j_gene: TRBJ2-1
d_gene: .
abundance: .
v_gene: TRBV19